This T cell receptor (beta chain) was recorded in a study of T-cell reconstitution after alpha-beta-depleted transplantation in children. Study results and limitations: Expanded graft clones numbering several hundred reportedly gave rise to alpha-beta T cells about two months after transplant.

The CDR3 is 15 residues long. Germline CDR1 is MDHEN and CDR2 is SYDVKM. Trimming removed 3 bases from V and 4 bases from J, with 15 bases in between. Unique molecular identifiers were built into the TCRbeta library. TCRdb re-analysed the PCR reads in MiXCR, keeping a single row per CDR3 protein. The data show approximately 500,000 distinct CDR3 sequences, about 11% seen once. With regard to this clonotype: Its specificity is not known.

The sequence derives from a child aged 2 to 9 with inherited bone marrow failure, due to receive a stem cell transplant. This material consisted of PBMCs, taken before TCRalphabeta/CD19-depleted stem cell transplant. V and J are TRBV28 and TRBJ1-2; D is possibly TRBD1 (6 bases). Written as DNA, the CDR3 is TGTGCCAGCAGTTTTACCCCGACGGGGGCCTATGGCTACACCTTC. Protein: CASSFTPTGAYGYTF.